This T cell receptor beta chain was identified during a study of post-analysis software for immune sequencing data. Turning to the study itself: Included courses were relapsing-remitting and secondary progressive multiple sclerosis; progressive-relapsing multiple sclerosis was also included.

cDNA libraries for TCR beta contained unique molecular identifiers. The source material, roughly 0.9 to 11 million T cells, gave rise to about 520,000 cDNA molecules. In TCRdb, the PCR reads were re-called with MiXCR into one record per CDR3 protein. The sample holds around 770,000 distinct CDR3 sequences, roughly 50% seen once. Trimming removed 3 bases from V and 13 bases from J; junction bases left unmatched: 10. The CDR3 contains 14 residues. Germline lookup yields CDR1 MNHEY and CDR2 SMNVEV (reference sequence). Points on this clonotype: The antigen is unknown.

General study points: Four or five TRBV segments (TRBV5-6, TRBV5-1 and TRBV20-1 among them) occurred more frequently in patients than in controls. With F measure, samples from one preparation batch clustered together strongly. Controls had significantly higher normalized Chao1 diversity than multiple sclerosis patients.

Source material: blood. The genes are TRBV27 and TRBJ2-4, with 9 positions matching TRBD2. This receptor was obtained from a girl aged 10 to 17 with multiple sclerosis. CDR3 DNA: TGTGCCAGCAGTTTTTTTGCGGGAGGGTCGGAGCAGTACTTC. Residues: CASSFFAGGSEQYF.